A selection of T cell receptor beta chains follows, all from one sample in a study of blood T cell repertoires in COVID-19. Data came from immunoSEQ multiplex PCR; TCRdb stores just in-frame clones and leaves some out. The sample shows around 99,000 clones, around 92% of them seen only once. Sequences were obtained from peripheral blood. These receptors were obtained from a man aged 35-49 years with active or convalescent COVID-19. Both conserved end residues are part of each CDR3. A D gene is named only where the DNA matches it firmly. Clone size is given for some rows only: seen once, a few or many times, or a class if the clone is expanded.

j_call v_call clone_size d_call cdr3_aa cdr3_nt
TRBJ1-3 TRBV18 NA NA CASSPGHGSGNTIYF TGTGCCAGCTCACCGGGACACGGCTCTGGAAACACCATATATTTT
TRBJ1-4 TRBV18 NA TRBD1 CASSRDSLNEKLFF TGTGCCAGCTCACGGGACAGCCTTAATGAAAAACTGTTTTTT
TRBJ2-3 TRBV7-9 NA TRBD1 CASGGQTSTDTQYF TGTGCCAGCGGGGGACAGACTAGCACAGATACGCAGTATTTT
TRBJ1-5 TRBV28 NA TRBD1 CASSGPGQGGQPQHF TGTGCCAGCAGTGGACCGGGACAGGGGGGTCAGCCCCAGCATTTT
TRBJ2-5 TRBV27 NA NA CASSPTPLAERETQYF TGTGCCAGCAGTCCGACCCCCCTGGCTGAGCGGGAGACCCAGTACTTC
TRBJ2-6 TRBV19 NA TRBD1 CASSSQGAQGANVLTF TGTGCCAGTAGTTCCCAGGGGGCGCAAGGGGCCAACGTCCTGACTTTC
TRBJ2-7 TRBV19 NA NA CASSIGIGTPNSYEQYF TGTGCCAGTAGTATAGGGATAGGGACTCCGAACTCCTACGAGCAGTACTTC
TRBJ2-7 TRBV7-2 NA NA CASSSGTQAYYEQYF TGTGCCAGCAGCTCCGGGACACAAGCATATTACGAGCAGTACTTC
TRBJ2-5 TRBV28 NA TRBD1 CASSPGGPETQYF TGTGCCAGCAGTCCAGGGGGTCCAGAGACCCAGTACTTC
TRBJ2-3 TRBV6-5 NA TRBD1 CASSQRDRETDTQYF TGTGCCAGCAGCCAACGGGACAGGGAGACAGATACGCAGTATTTT
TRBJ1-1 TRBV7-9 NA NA CAISQGSTEAFF TGTGCCATCAGCCAGGGTTCGACTGAAGCTTTCTTT
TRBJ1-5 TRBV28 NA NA CASSLDRGYSNQPQHF TGTGCCAGCAGTTTAGACCGCGGATATAGCAATCAGCCCCAGCATTTT
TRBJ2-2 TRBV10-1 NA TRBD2 CASSALAGENTNTGELFF TGCGCCAGCAGTGCACTAGCGGGAGAAAATACGAACACCGGGGAGCTGTTTTTT
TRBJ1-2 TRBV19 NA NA CASNSGLYGYTF TGTGCCAGTAATTCAGGGTTATATGGCTACACCTTC
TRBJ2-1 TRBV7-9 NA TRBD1 CASSSWDRESNNEQFF TGTGCCAGCAGCTCGTGGGACAGGGAGTCGAACAATGAGCAGTTCTTC
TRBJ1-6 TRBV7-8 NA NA CASSLDTGSGSPLHF TGTGCCAGCAGCTTAGACACAGGGTCGGGGTCACCCCTCCACTTT
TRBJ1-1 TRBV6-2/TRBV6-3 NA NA CASSYFRTVSNTEAFF TGTGCCAGCAGTTACTTCCGGACAGTCTCGAACACTGAAGCTTTCTTT
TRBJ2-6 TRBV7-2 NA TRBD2 CATPRGVVGSGANVLTF TGTGCCACCCCGCGGGGGGTGGTAGGCTCTGGGGCCAACGTCCTGACTTTC
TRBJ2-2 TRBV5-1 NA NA CASSYNAGLSGGELFF TGCGCCAGCAGCTATAATGCAGGACTAAGCGGCGGGGAGCTGTTTTTT
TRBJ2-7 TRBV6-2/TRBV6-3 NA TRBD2 CASSYTLSSGRPYEQYF TGTGCCAGCAGTTACACTTTGTCTAGCGGGAGGCCCTACGAGCAGTACTTC
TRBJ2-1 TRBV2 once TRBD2 CASSLGAGVYNEQFF TGTGCCAGCAGTTTAGGAGCGGGAGTCTACAATGAGCAGTTCTTC
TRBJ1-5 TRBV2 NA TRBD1 CASGQGLGNQPQHF TGTGCCAGCGGACAGGGTTTAGGCAATCAGCCCCAGCATTTT
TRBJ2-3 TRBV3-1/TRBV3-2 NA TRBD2 CASSQDRPSGSSDTQYF TGTGCCAGCAGCCAAGATAGGCCTAGCGGGAGTAGCGATACGCAGTATTTT
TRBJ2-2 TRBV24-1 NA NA CATSDAGQFPGELFF TGTGCCACCAGTGATGCGGGACAGTTCCCCGGGGAGCTGTTTTTT
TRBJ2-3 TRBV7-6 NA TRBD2 CASSLQAGGGADTQYF TGTGCCAGCAGCCTACAAGCGGGAGGGGGCGCAGATACGCAGTATTTT
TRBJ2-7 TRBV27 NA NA CASSRLSPAPYEQYF TGTGCCAGCAGTCGACTCTCACCGGCCCCCTACGAGCAGTACTTC
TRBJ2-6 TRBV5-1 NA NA CASSLEGVLSGANVLTF TGCGCCAGCAGCTTGGAGGGGGTCCTCTCTGGGGCCAACGTCCTGACTTTC
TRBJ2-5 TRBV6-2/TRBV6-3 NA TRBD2 CASSYSDLAGNHETQYF TGTGCCAGCAGTTACTCGGATCTAGCGGGAAACCACGAGACCCAGTACTTC
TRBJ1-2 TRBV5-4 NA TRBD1 CASSLGQGKSGYTF TGTGCCAGCAGCTTGGGACAGGGAAAATCTGGCTACACCTTC
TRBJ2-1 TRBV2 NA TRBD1 CASIIGTGGGNEQFF TGTGCCAGCATCATAGGGACAGGGGGTGGCAATGAGCAGTTCTTC
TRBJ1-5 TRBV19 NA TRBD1 CASGGQGESQPQHF TGTGCCAGTGGGGGACAGGGGGAGAGTCAGCCCCAGCATTTT
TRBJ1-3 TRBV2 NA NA CASSEARRDLGNTIYF TGTGCCAGCAGTGAAGCCCGGAGGGATTTAGGAAACACCATATATTTT
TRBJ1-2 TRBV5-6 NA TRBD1 CASSRRDSQLYGYTF TGTGCCAGCAGCCGTCGGGACAGCCAGCTCTATGGCTACACCTTC
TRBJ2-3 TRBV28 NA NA CASRSPGYTDTQYF TGTGCCAGCAGATCGCCAGGGTACACAGATACGCAGTATTTT
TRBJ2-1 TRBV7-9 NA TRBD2 CASGASGSGEQFF TGTGCCAGCGGGGCTAGCGGGAGTGGTGAGCAGTTCTTC